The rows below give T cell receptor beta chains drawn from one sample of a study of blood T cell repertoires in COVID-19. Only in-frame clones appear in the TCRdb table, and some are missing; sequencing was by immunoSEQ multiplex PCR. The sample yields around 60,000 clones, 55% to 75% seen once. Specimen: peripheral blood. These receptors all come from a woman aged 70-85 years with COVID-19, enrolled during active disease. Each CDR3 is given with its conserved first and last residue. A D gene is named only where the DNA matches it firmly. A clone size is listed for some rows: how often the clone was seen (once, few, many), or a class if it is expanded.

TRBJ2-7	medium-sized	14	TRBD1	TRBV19	TGTGCCAGTAGTCCCCGGACAGGGGTCCACGAGCAGTACTTC	CASSPRTGVHEQYF
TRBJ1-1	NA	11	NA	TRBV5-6	TGTGCCAGCAGCTTGGGGAGGCAGTCTTTCTTT	CASSLGRQSFF
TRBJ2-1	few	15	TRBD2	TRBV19	TGTGCCAGTAGTAAAATAGCGGGGAGCAACAATGAGCAGTTCTTC	CASSKIAGSNNEQFF
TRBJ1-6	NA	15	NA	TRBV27	TGTGCCAGCACCAGGCAGTCAGGGATGGGTTCACCCCTCCACTTT	CASTRQSGMGSPLHF
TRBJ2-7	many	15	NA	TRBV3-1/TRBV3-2	TGTGCCAGCAGCTTCTTCGGGGTTAGCTCCTACGAGCAGTACTTC	CASSFFGVSSYEQYF
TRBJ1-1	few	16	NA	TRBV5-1	TGCGCCAGCAGCTTGGCCTCATCAGGAACGAACACTGAAGCTTTCTTT	CASSLASSGTNTEAFF
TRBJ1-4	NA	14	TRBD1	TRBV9	TGTGCCAGCAGCGTGGGGGACAGGGATGAAAAACTGTTTTTT	CASSVGDRDEKLFF
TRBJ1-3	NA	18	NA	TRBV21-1	TGTGCCAGCAGGCCGGACAAGGCACAACCCAACTCGGGAAACACCATATATTTT	CASRPDKAQPNSGNTIYF
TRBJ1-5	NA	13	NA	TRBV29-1	TGCAGCGTCTCACAGGACGCAAATCAGCCCCAGCATTTT	CSVSQDANQPQHF
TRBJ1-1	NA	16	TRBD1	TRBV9	TGTGCCAGCAGCGTAGAAGGGACAGGGCTAAACACTGAAGCTTTCTTT	CASSVEGTGLNTEAFF
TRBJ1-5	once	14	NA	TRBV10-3	TGTGCCATCAGAGGCCAAGGAGAGGGACAGCCCCAGCATTTT	CAIRGQGEGQPQHF
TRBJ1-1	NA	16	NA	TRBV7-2	TGTGCCAGCAGCCCACTGACAGGCTCCCAGGGTGCTGAAGCTTTCTTT	CASSPLTGSQGAEAFF
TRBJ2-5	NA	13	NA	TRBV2	TGTGCCAGCAGGGCGGGACACCAAGAGACCCAGTACTTC	CASRAGHQETQYF
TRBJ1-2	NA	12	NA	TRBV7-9	TGTGCCAGCAGCCAGACAGGTTCAGGCTACACCTTC	CASSQTGSGYTF
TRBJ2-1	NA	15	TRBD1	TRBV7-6	TGTGCCAGCAGCAACCGACAGGGGGGGAACAATGAGCAGTTCTTC	CASSNRQGGNNEQFF
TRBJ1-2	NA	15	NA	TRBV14	TGTGCCAGCAGCCAAGATCACTCCGGGAACTATGGCTACACCTTC	CASSQDHSGNYGYTF
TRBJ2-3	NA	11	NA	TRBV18	TGTGCCAGCTTTCGGGCAGATACGCAGTATTTT	CASFRADTQYF